Each of the 21 T cell receptor beta chains below was sequenced from the same sample in a study of T cell changes during pregnancy in multiple sclerosis. The assay was immunoSEQ multiplex PCR, and TCRdb's table has in-frame clones only and misses some. The sample records fewer than 50,000 clones, 94% being singletons. The sequenced sample was CD8+ T cells from peripheral blood mononuclear cells, obtained before pregnancy. These receptors were collected from a female donor with multiple sclerosis, enrolled in a pregnancy study.

The genes are TRBV6-1 and TRBJ2-4; no definite D call. V was shortened by 4 bases and J by 0 bases, with 13 bases between the two germline ends. This CDR3 is 16 amino acids long. In germline, CDR1 is MNHNS, CDR2 SASEGT. CDR3 bases: TGTGCCAGCAGTGTAAGCGAACGGTTAGCCAAAAACATTCAGTACTTC. It is translated as CASSVSERLAKNIQYF.

This chain connects TRBV27 to TRBJ2-7, with 7 bases lining up with TRBD1. CDR3 length equals 13 residues. CDR1 and CDR2 (germline): MNHEY, SMNVEV (reference sequence). Trimming removed 0 bases from V and 6 bases from J; junction bases left unmatched: 2. The CDR3 nucleotides read TGTGCCAGCAGTTTATCCCGGACAGGCGAGCAGTACTTC. Amino acids: CASSLSRTGEQYF.

The gene calls are TRBV7-2 and TRBJ2-5, with TRBD2 as a possible D gene (5 bases). Germline V gene sequence: CDR1 SGHTA, CDR2 FQGNSA. CDR3 length: 14 amino acids. V lost 2 bases and J lost 5, with 12 bases in between. The CDR3 loop reads CASSLSTGYETQYF. The CDR3, as DNA: TGTGCCAGCAGCTTAAGTACGGGGTACGAGACCCAGTACTTC.

The chain uses TRBV7-9 and TRBJ1-1; possibly TRBD1 for D (5 bases). Germline lookup yields CDR1 SEHNR and CDR2 FQNEAQ (reference sequence). The CDR3 runs to 15 residues. V lost 1 base, J lost 0 bases, and 9 bases lay in between. In DNA, the CDR3 is TGTGCCAGCAGCTTAGGTCAGGGTATGAACACTGAAGCTTTCTTT. Its translation: CASSLGQGMNTEAFF.

The J gene is TRBJ1-1, the V gene TRBV5-6; 7 positions agree with TRBD1. Germline trimming cut 4 bases from V and 1 base from J; bases unmatched to any gene: 7. The CDR3 extends over 15 amino acids. Germline V gives CDR1 SGHDT, CDR2 YYEEEE. In nucleotides, the CDR3 is TGTGCCAGCAGCCGTCGACAGGGACCGAACACTGAAGCTTTCTTT. Translated: CASSRRQGPNTEAFF.

J is TRBJ2-7 and V is TRBV7-2, with D tentatively TRBD1 (5 bases). The CDR3 runs to 14 residues. CDR1 SGHTA and CDR2 FQGNSA come from the germline V gene. The ends were cut back, 3 bases at V and 0 bases at J, with 9 bases in the middle. CDR3 sequence (DNA): TGTGCCAGCAGCTTTAGTGACAGCTCCTACGAGCAGTACTTC. Encoded protein: CASSFSDSSYEQYF.

The rearrangement joins TRBV7-9 to TRBJ1-2, with D possibly being TRBD1 (6 bases). This CDR3 is built from 14 residues. Trimming took 4 bases from V and 8 from J, leaving 17 bases between them. Germline V lookup: CDR1 SEHNR, CDR2 FQNEAQ (reference sequence). As DNA, the CDR3 is TGTGCCAGCAGCTCGACCGGGACATTTTTCGGCTACACCTTC. Its translation is CASSSTGTFFGYTF.

This clone is a singleton in its sample. This chain connects TRBV7-9 to TRBJ1-2; 12 nucleotides match TRBD1. CDR1 is SEHNR, CDR2 FQNEAQ, per germline (reference sequence). This CDR3 region has 15 residues. The ends lost 3 bases at V and 8 bases at J; junction bases unmatched: 7. The CDR3 sequence is CASSFLGQGAEGYTF. The DNA for the CDR3 is TGTGCCAGCAGCTTCTTGGGACAGGGGGCGGAAGGCTACACCTTC.

The rearrangement joins TRBV27 to TRBJ2-5, with TRBD1 matching over 8 bases. Germline CDR1 is MNHEY and CDR2 is SMNVEV (reference sequence). The V and J ends lost 6 bases and 5 bases, in that order; junction bases with no gene match: 11. The CDR3 totals 15 residues. The CDR3 loop reads CASSRRDRIGETQYF. The DNA of the CDR3 is TGTGCCAGCAGCCGCCGGGACAGGATAGGGGAGACCCAGTACTTC.

About this clone itself: Other DNA sequences within the sample encode an identical CDR3. The V call is TRBV6-5, the J call TRBJ1-1; perhaps TRBD1 as D (5 bases). Trimming removed 3 bases at V and 2 bases at J, with 7 bases between. The CDR3 is made up of 13 amino acids. Looked up from germline, CDR1 is MNHEY and CDR2 is SVGAGI. The CDR3 is CASSYTGNTEAFF. CDR3 coding DNA: TGTGCCAGCAGTTATACAGGAAACACTGAAGCTTTCTTT.

The J gene is TRBJ1-1, the V gene TRBV9; tentatively, D is TRBD1 (5 bases). The length of the CDR3 is 14 residues. Germline CDR1 and CDR2: SGDLS and YYNGEE. The ends were cut back, 4 bases at V and 5 bases at J, with 15 bases in the middle. The chain's CDR3 is CASSSSKGNTEAFF. For the CDR3, the DNA is TGTGCCAGCAGCTCCTCGAAGGGGAATACTGAAGCTTTCTTT.

The gene calls are TRBV13 and TRBJ1-1; a weak D match, TRBD1 (5 bases). CDR3 length equals 13 residues. Germline assignment: CDR1 PRHDT and CDR2 FYEKMQ (reference sequence). V lost 10 bases to trimming and J lost 4 bases, with 16 bases between them. CDR3: CATLGAGLTEAFF. Written as DNA, the CDR3 is TGTGCCACCCTGGGCGCGGGGCTCACTGAAGCTTTCTTT.

This sequence joins TRBV14 and TRBJ2-5, with 8 bases fitting TRBD1. Germline V gives CDR1 SGHDN, CDR2 FVKESK. CDR3 length: 15 amino acids. With V trimmed by 4 bases and J by 1 base, 5 bases remained unmatched. The CDR3, as DNA: TGTGCCAGCAGCCCACGGACAGGGTTCCAAGAGACCCAGTACTTC. Translated: CASSPRTGFQETQYF.

J is TRBJ2-7 and V is TRBV15; 12 bases agree with TRBD2. The J segment lost 5 bases and the V segment lost 9 bases, leaving 11 bases of the junction unmatched. The CDR3 extends over 15 amino acids. Germline values: CDR1 LNHNV, CDR2 YYDKDF (reference sequence). CDR3 loop: CATGTSGRSRDEQYF. The CDR3 DNA is TGTGCCACGGGAACTAGCGGGAGGAGCAGGGACGAGCAGTACTTC.

V usage is TRBV2 and J usage is TRBJ2-7; maybe TRBD1 (5 bases). Trimming took off 1 base at V and 3 bases at J, with 13 bases between the two ends. The germline V gene encodes CDR1 SNHLY and CDR2 FYNNEI. CDR3 size: 15 residues. The CDR3 loop reads CASSEGGALGYEQYF. The CDR3 coding sequence is TGTGCCAGCAGTGAAGGTGGGGCGTTAGGCTACGAGCAGTACTTC.

The rearrangement uses TRBV7-9 and TRBJ2-1; TRBD2 matches 14 bases. V was pared by 3 bases and J by 6 bases, with 1 base of the junction left unmatched. Germline CDR1 and CDR2: SEHNR and FQNEAQ (reference sequence). CDR3 length: 15 residues. This CDR3 reads CASSFGLAGGNEQFF. CDR3 bases: TGTGCCAGCAGCTTCGGACTAGCGGGAGGCAATGAGCAGTTCTTC.

The genes are TRBV6-6 and TRBJ2-1; 7 bases match TRBD1. Germline CDR1 is MNHNY and CDR2 is SVGAGI (reference sequence). The V segment lost 6 bases and the J segment 7 bases; nucleotides outside the gene matches: 15. There are 16 residues in the CDR3. The CDR3 DNA reads TGTGCCAGCAGCCCCCAGGGGGAGTCGATATATAATGAGCAGTTCTTC. This encodes CASSPQGESIYNEQFF.

This chain uses TRBV18 with TRBJ2-2; possibly TRBD1 for D (6 bases). The CDR3 is made up of 16 amino acids. Germline assignment: CDR1 KGHSH and CDR2 LQKENI. V lost 3 bases and J lost 6, with 17 bases in between. This CDR3 reads CASSPNLQGSSGELFF. In DNA form, the CDR3 reads TGTGCCAGCTCACCGAATCTCCAGGGGAGTTCCGGGGAGCTGTTTTTT.

This rearrangement joins TRBV5-4 to TRBJ2-7; the D is unclear. Germline V gene sequence: CDR1 SGHNT, CDR2 YYREEE (reference sequence). CDR3 length: 13 amino acids. Trimming stripped 4 bases from V and 3 bases from J, with 11 bases between. The CDR3 sequence is CASSIWADYEQYF. CDR3 DNA sequence: TGTGCCAGCAGCATCTGGGCCGACTACGAGCAGTACTTC.

V gene TRBV13 combines with J gene TRBJ1-1; D gene unclear. CDR3 length: 14 residues. The germline CDR1 and CDR2 sequences are PRHDT and FYEKMQ (reference sequence). Trimming removed 5 bases at V and 0 bases at J, with 10 bases between. CDR3 region: CASSLTNMNTEAFF. The CDR3 DNA follows: TGTGCCAGCAGCCTGACAAACATGAACACTGAAGCTTTCTTT.

This chain links TRBV18 with TRBJ2-7; D might be TRBD1 (5 bases). The CDR3 runs 16 residues. The ends were cut back, 2 bases at V and 3 bases at J, with 17 bases in the middle. Germline V gene sequence: CDR1 KGHSH, CDR2 LQKENI. CDR3 bases: TGTGCCAGCTCACCAGTTATGGACAACCCGGACTACGAGCAGTACTTC. Its translation is CASSPVMDNPDYEQYF. Drawing the rest from reference TRBV18 and TRBJ2-7, the complete variable domain is NAGVMQNPRHLVRRRGQEARLRCSPMKGHSHVYWYRQLPEEGLKFMVYLQKENIIDESGMPKERFSAEFPKEGPSILRIQQVVRGDSAAYFCASSPVMDNPDYEQYFGPGTRLTVT.